The next 12 T cell receptor beta chains were all read from a single sample in a study of cytomegalovirus exposure and HLA in healthy donors. PCR employed 60 Vbeta and 13 Jbeta primers. Sequencing was performed with immunoSEQ multiplex PCR; in TCRdb, only in-frame clones are kept and a portion is missing. Among about 190,000 clones, 80% to 85% were seen once, and the ten largest hold approximately 6%. The material sequenced was PBMCs. Every receptor here comes from a man aged 40-49 years in good health and CMV-seropositive.

This clone was seen just once. The rearrangement joins TRBV27 to TRBJ1-4; D ambiguous. V shed 5 bases and J shed 7 bases, with 23 bases lying between them. This CDR3 has 17 residues. Germline V gives CDR1 MNHEY, CDR2 SMNVEV (reference sequence). For the CDR3, the DNA is TGTGCCAGCAGTCCACTCGGGGATGGGTCTTTAGGTGAAAAACTGTTTTTT. Translating gives CASSPLGDGSLGEKLFF.

J is TRBJ1-1 and V is TRBV30, with a tentative D call TRBD1 (5 bases). The CDR3 length is 13 residues. The ends were cut back, 0 bases at V and 6 bases at J, with 11 bases in the middle. The germline V gene encodes CDR1 GTSNPN and CDR2 SVGIG (reference sequence). Written as DNA, the CDR3 is TGTGCCTGGAGTGTAGCCAGGGACTCTGAAGCTTTCTTT. Residues: CAWSVARDSEAFF.

The rearrangement joins TRBV5-4 to TRBJ2-7; TRBD2 might be the D (6 bases). The ends were cut back, 3 bases at V and 3 bases at J, with 13 bases in the middle. Germline V CDR1 and CDR2: SGHNT, YYREEE (reference sequence). CDR3 length: 14 amino acids. CDR3 sequence (DNA): TGTGCCAGCAGCTCAACGGGAGCACGCTACGAGCAGTACTTC. This translates into CASSSTGARYEQYF.

V and J are TRBV13 and TRBJ2-5, with no clear D. The CDR3 has 12 amino acids. Trimming removed 7 bases at V and 1 base at J, with 7 bases between. Germline lookup yields CDR1 PRHDT and CDR2 FYEKMQ (reference sequence). The CDR3 DNA is TGTGCCAGCAAAAAGCGCCAAGAGACCCAGTACTTC. Its protein product is CASKKRQETQYF.

The genes are TRBV11-3 and TRBJ1-1; possibly TRBD1 for D (5 bases). The ends were cut back, 1 base at V and 6 bases at J, with 12 bases in the middle. Germline V gene sequence: CDR1 SGHNT, CDR2 YENEEA. The CDR3 length is 14 residues. CDR3 region: CASSLGGREAEAFF. The DNA for the CDR3 is TGTGCCAGCAGCTTAGGCGGCAGGGAAGCTGAAGCTTTCTTT.

V and J are TRBV5-4 and TRBJ2-3; TRBD1 agrees at 10 bases. V dropped 3 bases and J dropped 6; count of bases not matched to a gene: 7. Per the germline V gene, CDR1 is SGHNT and CDR2 is YYREEE (reference sequence). CDR3 length: 15 amino acids. The CDR3 DNA reads TGTGCCAGCAGCTACCGGACAGGGGGTGCGGATACGCAGTATTTT. Amino acids: CASSYRTGGADTQYF.

This chain links TRBV5-6 with TRBJ2-5; 11 positions match TRBD1. Matching the DNA end better, TRBJ2-7 makes the J call doubtful. Germline loops: CDR1 SGHDT, CDR2 YYEEEE. The CDR3 covers 14 residues. CDR3 protein: CASDSGTGGYEQYF. As DNA, the CDR3 is TGTGCCAGCGATTCCGGGACAGGGGGCTACGAGCAGTACTTC.

The rearrangement uses TRBV7-8 and TRBJ2-1, with 10 bases that match TRBD1. J was trimmed by 6 bases and V by 1 base; bases with no gene match: 3. Germline V CDR1 and CDR2: SGHVS, FQNEAQ. The CDR3 is 15 amino acids. For the CDR3, the DNA is TGTGCCAGCAGCTTAGTAGGGACAGGGGTCAATGAGCAGTTCTTC. This encodes CASSLVGTGVNEQFF.

The count of this clone is one. The CDR3 loop reads CASSLARSWTEHEQYF. The CDR3, as DNA: TGTGCCAGCAGCTTAGCGCGTTCTTGGACAGAACACGAGCAGTACTTC. The chain uses TRBV7-9 and TRBJ2-7, with a weak D call TRBD1 (6 bases). The CDR3 totals 16 residues. V dropped 0 bases and J dropped 5 bases, with 17 bases sitting between them. Per the germline V gene, CDR1 is SEHNR and CDR2 is FQNEAQ (reference sequence).

This clone was counted only a few times. V usage is TRBV6-5 and J usage is TRBJ1-1, with D unclear. Trimming cost V 2 bases and J 0 bases, with 7 bases left between them. The CDR3 has 14 residues. Germline loops: CDR1 MNHEY, CDR2 SVGAGI. In DNA form, the CDR3 reads TGTGCCAGCAGTTACAGAGCGATGAACACTGAAGCTTTCTTT. The encoded protein is CASSYRAMNTEAFF.

The chain uses TRBV9 and TRBJ1-4; 9 bases are shared with TRBD1. Germline lookup yields CDR1 SGDLS and CDR2 YYNGEE. V was clipped by 0 bases and J by 6 bases; unmatched bases: 0. This CDR3 region has 14 residues. This chain's CDR3 is CASSVGDRDEKLFF. In DNA, the CDR3 is TGTGCCAGCAGCGTAGGGGACAGGGATGAAAAACTGTTTTTT.

The V gene is TRBV5-1, the J gene TRBJ1-3, with a tentative D call TRBD1 (6 bases). V was pared by 2 bases and J by 2 bases, with 14 bases between. This CDR3 region has 16 residues. Germline CDR1 reads SGHRS; CDR2 reads YFSETQ. The CDR3 sequence: CASSLGGAHPGNTIYF. CDR3 DNA sequence: TGCGCCAGCAGCTTAGGGGGGGCGCATCCTGGAAACACCATATATTTT.